This TCR beta chain was sequenced for a study of control samples from healthy donors and cancer patients. Trimming removed 4 bases from V and 7 bases from J; junction bases left unmatched: 2. Germline lookup yields CDR1 SEHNR and CDR2 FQNEAQ (reference sequence). The length of the CDR3 is 12 residues. The table came from immunoSEQ multiplex PCR; TCRdb's copy has only in-frame clones and leaves some out. The table has 400,000 to 450,000 clones, 80% to 95% seen once. The TCR sequence derives from a man aged 35-49 years with head and neck cancer. The specimen sequenced was PBMCs. The chain uses TRBV7-9 and TRBJ1-2; 8 bases map to TRBD1. The CDR3 coding sequence is TGTGCCAGCAGCTCCACAGGGGGTGGCTACACCTTC. It codes for CASSSTGGGYTF.